This T cell receptor (beta chain) is from a study of T-cell memory formation after mild COVID-19 (dated by TCRdb to the early 2020s). Turning to the overall study: Most TCR sequence clusters were specific to one of the two donors. The cohort was made up of two young adult volunteers, one female and one male, who were previously healthy. T-cell clones expanding and contracting after mild COVID-19 in a couple of donors were tracked by longitudinal TCRalpha and TCRbeta repertoire sequencing. Overall results and qualifications from the work: The second-wave clones that peaked on day 37 were not confirmed to be SARS-CoV-2 specific. Only a couple of mild cases were covered in the study, and larger cohorts including severe cases with pre-infection samples were considered necessary. Contracting CD4+ clones were found mainly in CM and EM memory subsets, while CD8+ clones were enriched in EMRA. Clones contracting from day 15 to 85 had balanced CD4/CD8 phenotypes, while a second wave expanding from day 15 to 37 was biased towards CD4+. Some responding clones were detected in pre-infection memory, which suggested that pre-existing cross-reactive memory T cells had joined the SARS-CoV-2 response.

Per the germline V gene (reference sequence), GTSNPN is the CDR1 and SVGIG is the CDR2. Including the terminal cysteine and phenylalanine, the CDR3 comprises 12 residues. Only the CDR3 DNA stays, 36 bases, in frame from base 1. V is cut back by 8 bases and J by 3 bases, with 5 bases in the junction unmatched. Sequencer: Illumina NovaSeq 6000. cDNA libraries for TCRalpha and TCRbeta were prepared by 5'RACE using constant-segment primers, with sample barcodes and unique molecular identifiers added. RNA was extracted from every sample with Trizol reagent. Libraries were amplified in two PCR steps, with a second sample barcode and Illumina TruSeq adapters added in the second step. Libraries were sequenced on an Illumina NovaSeq with 2 x 150 bp paired-end reads. On the study's bioinformatics: Reads were demultiplexed and collapsed into UMI-guided consensus sequences with migec v1.2.7. Using mixcr v2.1.11, the UMI consensuses were aligned to TRA and TRB V and J templates and assembled into clonotypes. A clonotype was counted as expanded or contracted only if both edgeR and NoisET called the change significant, with noise models trained on biological replicates. For edgeR calls, the thresholds were a false discovery rate-adjusted p below 0.01 and a log2 fold-change of 1. As an exploratory analysis of dynamics, PCA with hierarchical clustering was applied to max-normalized trajectories of the 1000 most abundant clonotypes. The CD4 or CD8 phenotype of responding clones was assigned using the separately sequenced CD4+ and CD8+ repertoires. TCRdb reworked the public reads: Q25 trimming with fastp, MiXCR clone assembly, productive beta chains retained. Under each unique CDR3 protein, matching rows form one entry showing the most common genes and DNA. The V and J calls and clone size are TCRdb's, not the authors'. The sample records nearly 350,000 distinct CDR3 sequences, 10% to 15% of which are singletons. In total, the top ten clones hold around a fifth of the sample.

A note on this clonotype: The specificity of this receptor is unknown. Qualities for individual bases were not recorded, and no much larger clone is one base off.

Ficoll-Paque density gradient centrifugation was used to isolate PBMCs. Sequences were obtained from PBMCs or a T cell subset sorted from them (not recorded which). The chain is made from TRBV30 and TRBJ2-7; 9 bases in the middle match TRBD1. The clonotype originates from a man between 18 and 35 years old who had mild COVID-19 (a few samples of this study predate the infection). The sample titles of this study are shuffled in the database, so cell type and time point are left out; the donor was told from shared clones. The CDR3 corresponds to CAATGGFYEQYF. The DNA sequence follows: TGTGCCGCGACAGGGGGGTTCTACGAGCAGTACTTC.